Presented here are 2 T cell receptor beta chains from one specimen sequenced in a study of blood T cell repertoires in COVID-19. Data came from immunoSEQ multiplex PCR; TCRdb stores just in-frame clones and leaves some out. Of a few hundred thousand clones in the sample, approximately 91% are singletons; the top ten hold roughly 1.4%. Sequenced input: PBMCs or T cells enriched from blood (not recorded which). These receptors were taken from a young woman who had been exposed to COVID-19.

This chain links TRBV28 with TRBJ2-7; 11 nucleotides line up with TRBD2. Trimming at V came to 5 bases and at J to 7 bases, leaving 16 bases not matched to a gene. In germline, CDR1 is MDHEN, CDR2 SYDVKM. The CDR3 extends over 17 amino acids. The chain's CDR3 is CASSRPLIAGGPAEQYF. The CDR3 bases are TGTGCCAGCAGTCGACCTCTAATAGCGGGAGGGCCTGCGGAGCAGTACTTC.

V and J are TRBV2 and TRBJ2-2; D is possibly TRBD1 (5 bases). There are 14 residues in the CDR3. Germline V lookup: CDR1 SNHLY, CDR2 FYNNEI. V dropped 2 bases and J dropped 5 bases, with 9 bases sitting between them. This CDR3 reads CASSEQGWTGELFF. The CDR3 DNA reads TGTGCCAGCAGTGAACAGGGTTGGACCGGGGAGCTGTTTTTT. Full variable domain (remainder filled in from reference TRBV2 and TRBJ2-2): EPEVTQTPSHQVTQMGQEVILRCVPISNHLYFYWYRQILGQKVEFLVSFYNNEISEKSEIFDDQFSVERPDGSNFTLKIRSTKLEDSAMYFCASSEQGWTGELFFGEGSRLTVL.